This T cell receptor beta chain is from a study of CD8 T cells in Susac syndrome. Study-wide points: It was acknowledged by the study that relatively few individuals were included in its TCR sequencing and HLA analysis.

Of note for this clonotype: Its antigen is as yet unknown.

Negative isolation yielded the CD8+ and CD4+ T cells, while FACS enriched the TEMRA cells. An amount of RNA that ranged from roughly 0.5 to 1 ug was reverse transcribed with random hexamers. Amplification of TCR beta CDR3 by immunoSEQ multiplex PCR spanned 54 Vbeta and 13 Jbeta. TCRdb independently ran MiXCR on the immunoSEQ multiplex PCR reads; one entry per CDR3 protein. The sample includes about 300,000 distinct CDR3 sequences, 75% to 85% of them seen just once. V was clipped by 6 bases and J by 2 bases, with 16 bases between them. Germline V gene sequence: CDR1 SQVTM, CDR2 ANQGSEA. This CDR3 is built from 14 residues.

V gene TRBV29-1 combines with J gene TRBJ2-5; D remains unclear. The source material was CD8+ T cells from PBMCs. This sequence originates from a human donor with multiple sclerosis. In DNA, the CDR3 is TGCAGCGTGGAATTGACAAGAGTTCAAGAGACCCAGTACTTC. Protein: CSVELTRVQETQYF.